This is a list of T cell receptor beta chains from one sample in a study of tumor and adjacent non-tumor tissue in lung cancer. MiXCR, run by TCRdb on the multiplex PCR reads, gives a single entry per CDR3 protein. The table includes almost 75,000 distinct CDR3 sequences, around 70% detected once. Material: distant non-tumor lung tissue. The receptors here all came from a woman in her forties or fifties with non-small cell lung cancer. CDR3s include the opening cysteine and the closing phenylalanine or tryptophan. Each record gives: V gene, J gene, clone size, D gene, CDR3 DNA, CDR3 protein. A D gene is named only where the DNA matches it firmly. Rows give clone size only sometimes, using once, few, many, or a class for an expanded clone.

v_call: TRBV6-5
j_call: TRBJ2-1
clone_size: -
d_call: TRBD2
cdr3_nt: TGTCCCAGCAGTCCAGCGGGATGGGGCAATGAGCTGTTCTTC
cdr3_aa: CPSSPAGWGNELFF

v_call: TRBV28
j_call: TRBJ1-5
clone_size: once
d_call: -
cdr3_nt: TGTGCCAGCAGCCATGATAGCTTTAATCAGCCCCAGCATTTT
cdr3_aa: CASSHDSFNQPQHF

v_call: TRBV28
j_call: TRBJ2-1
clone_size: -
d_call: TRBD2
cdr3_nt: TGTGTCAGTAGTCAAACCCGCGGGAGTAGCGACAATGAGCAGTTCTTC
cdr3_aa: CVSSQTRGSSDNEQFF

v_call: TRBV20-1
j_call: TRBJ1-1
clone_size: -
d_call: -
cdr3_nt: TGCTGTGCTAGAGGACCGTGGGGCGCTGAAGCCTTCTTT
cdr3_aa: CCARGPWGAEAFF

v_call: TRBV6-1
j_call: TRBJ2-1
clone_size: many
d_call: TRBD2
cdr3_nt: TGTGCCAGCAGTATAGCGGGAGGGCCATACAATGAGCAGTTCTTC
cdr3_aa: CASSIAGGPYNEQFF

v_call: TRBV20-1
j_call: TRBJ2-6
clone_size: -
d_call: TRBD1
cdr3_nt: TGCAGTGCCATCGACAGGGGATCCTGGGCCAACGTCCTGACTTTC
cdr3_aa: CSAIDRGSWANVLTF

v_call: TRBV11-2
j_call: TRBJ2-1
clone_size: -
d_call: -
cdr3_nt: TGTGCCAGCAGCTCCCTAGCCCAATACAATGAACAGTTCTTT
cdr3_aa: CASSSLAQYNEQFF

v_call: TRBV20-1
j_call: TRBJ2-5
clone_size: -
d_call: -
cdr3_nt: TGCAGTACCAGTCCTAGCAGGAGGAGAACAGAGACCCAGTACTTC
cdr3_aa: CSTSPSRRRTETQYF

v_call: TRBV20-1
j_call: TRBJ2-5
clone_size: many
d_call: TRBD1
cdr3_nt: TGCAGTGCTCTTTTAGAAACAGGACAGGCCTCCCCCTCCCAAGAGACCCAGTACTTC
cdr3_aa: CSALLETGQASPSQETQYF

v_call: TRBV11-2
j_call: TRBJ2-1
clone_size: once
d_call: -
cdr3_nt: TGTGCCAGCAGCCGGTTCGGGGATGAGCGGTTCTTC
cdr3_aa: CASSRFGDERFF

v_call: TRBV20-1
j_call: TRBJ2-7
clone_size: many
d_call: TRBD2
cdr3_nt: TGCAGTGCCAAGACTAGCGGGAGGGCCCGGATGGGGGAGCAGTACTTC
cdr3_aa: CSAKTSGRARMGEQYF

v_call: TRBV11-2
j_call: TRBJ1-5
clone_size: once
d_call: -
cdr3_nt: TGTGCCAGCGGCTTAGATCGGAACCAGCACCAGCATTTT
cdr3_aa: CASGLDRNQHQHF

v_call: TRBV6-5
j_call: TRBJ1-6
clone_size: -
d_call: TRBD1
cdr3_nt: TGTGGCAGCAGAGTGACAGGGGATTCACCCCTCCACTTT
cdr3_aa: CGSRVTGDSPLHF

v_call: TRBV11-2
j_call: TRBJ2-7
clone_size: -
d_call: TRBD1
cdr3_nt: TGTGCCAGCAGCTCGGGGACAGGCTTGACCTACGAGCAATACTTC
cdr3_aa: CASSSGTGLTYEQYF

v_call: TRBV11-1
j_call: TRBJ2-3
clone_size: -
d_call: -
cdr3_nt: TGTACCAGCAGTATAGCTATAGGGGCTGATACGCAGAATTTT
cdr3_aa: CTSSIAIGADTQNF

v_call: TRBV4-2
j_call: TRBJ2-5
clone_size: many
d_call: TRBD1
cdr3_nt: TGTGCCAGCAGCCAAGAGCTACAGGGGGCGCCAAGTCAAGAGACCCAGTACTTC
cdr3_aa: CASSQELQGAPSQETQYF

v_call: TRBV11-2
j_call: TRBJ2-3
clone_size: -
d_call: -
cdr3_nt: TGTGCCAGCAACCCTCCTGGGCTAGCAGGAGTCACAGATACGCAGTATTTT
cdr3_aa: CASNPPGLAGVTDTQYF

v_call: TRBV28
j_call: TRBJ1-1
clone_size: -
d_call: -
cdr3_nt: TGTACCAGCAGTTTTGCCTCCAGGGGTTACACTGAAGCTTTCTTT
cdr3_aa: CTSSFASRGYTEAFF

v_call: TRBV6-2/TRBV6-3
j_call: TRBJ1-1
clone_size: few
d_call: -
cdr3_nt: TGTGCTAGCAGTTACTCAAGGGGGACTGAAACTTTCTTT
cdr3_aa: CASSYSRGTETFF

v_call: TRBV12-3/TRBV12-4
j_call: TRBJ2-1
clone_size: once
d_call: TRBD1
cdr3_nt: TGTGCCATCAGTTTAGATCGGACAGGGGTAGATGAGCAGTTCTTC
cdr3_aa: CAISLDRTGVDEQFF

v_call: TRBV11-1
j_call: TRBJ2-1
clone_size: once
d_call: -
cdr3_nt: TGTACCAGCAACCAGACTAGCAATGAGCAGTTCTTC
cdr3_aa: CTSNQTSNEQFF

v_call: TRBV11-2
j_call: TRBJ2-3
clone_size: -
d_call: -
cdr3_nt: TGTGCCAGCAGCGAAAACAGAAACCAGCCCCAGTATTTT
cdr3_aa: CASSENRNQPQYF

v_call: TRBV29-1
j_call: TRBJ1-1
clone_size: -
d_call: -
cdr3_nt: TGCAGCGTTCGACAGAGTGGGGCAAACTCTGAAGCTTTCTTT
cdr3_aa: CSVRQSGANSEAFF

v_call: TRBV11-1
j_call: TRBJ2-1
clone_size: few
d_call: TRBD1
cdr3_nt: TGTACCAGCAGCTTAGCGACAGGGGTCAATGTGCAGTTCTTC
cdr3_aa: CTSSLATGVNVQFF

v_call: TRBV7-9
j_call: TRBJ1-1
clone_size: -
d_call: -
cdr3_nt: TGTGCCAGCAGCCTCACAGGGACTGAAGCTTTCTTT
cdr3_aa: CASSLTGTEAFF

v_call: TRBV6-6
j_call: TRBJ1-1
clone_size: -
d_call: -
cdr3_nt: TGTGCCAGTAGTTTGGCACATACTACTGAAGCTTTCTTT
cdr3_aa: CASSLAHTTEAFF

v_call: TRBV20-1
j_call: TRBJ2-7
clone_size: many
d_call: TRBD2
cdr3_nt: TGCAGTGCTAGAGTTCGCCTAGCGGGATTTTACGAGCAGTACTTC
cdr3_aa: CSARVRLAGFYEQYF

v_call: TRBV5-6
j_call: TRBJ1-4
clone_size: many
d_call: -
cdr3_nt: TGTGCCAGCAGCTTGACAGGGCTCGCAACTAATGAAAAACTGTTTTTT
cdr3_aa: CASSLTGLATNEKLFF

v_call: TRBV7-9
j_call: TRBJ1-1
clone_size: -
d_call: TRBD1
cdr3_nt: TGTGCCAACAGCTTAGGGGTGCAGGCAGGGGGCACTGAAGCTTTCTTT
cdr3_aa: CANSLGVQAGGTEAFF

v_call: TRBV4-3
j_call: TRBJ1-2
clone_size: once
d_call: TRBD1
cdr3_nt: TGCGCCAACAGTCCTGGGACAGGGGTTACCTATGGCTACACCTTC
cdr3_aa: CANSPGTGVTYGYTF

v_call: TRBV5-1
j_call: TRBJ2-7
clone_size: -
d_call: TRBD1
cdr3_nt: TGCGCCAGCAGCTCCCCCGGACAGGGAGCTCGCGAGCAGTACTTC
cdr3_aa: CASSSPGQGAREQYF

v_call: TRBV11-1
j_call: TRBJ2-1
clone_size: few
d_call: -
cdr3_nt: TGTGCCGGCAGGCTAGGGACAAACGAGCAGTTCTTC
cdr3_aa: CAGRLGTNEQFF

v_call: TRBV7-8
j_call: TRBJ2-3
clone_size: -
d_call: -
cdr3_nt: TGTGCCAGCAGCTTAGGACTTTCTGATACGCAGTATTTT
cdr3_aa: CASSLGLSDTQYF

v_call: TRBV11-3
j_call: TRBJ2-1
clone_size: -
d_call: -
cdr3_nt: TGCGCCAGCAGCTTAGCTGGGACACTCTCCTACAATAAGCAGTTCTTC
cdr3_aa: CASSLAGTLSYNKQFF

v_call: TRBV20-1
j_call: TRBJ2-5
clone_size: -
d_call: -
cdr3_nt: TGTAGTGCCCAGTACCACGTGATCCAAGAGGCCCAGTACTTC
cdr3_aa: CSAQYHVIQEAQYF

v_call: TRBV4-1
j_call: TRBJ1-1
clone_size: -
d_call: -
cdr3_nt: TGCGCCAGCAGCCAATCGGGGCCAGGGAATGAGGCTTTCTTT
cdr3_aa: CASSQSGPGNEAFF

v_call: TRBV20-1
j_call: TRBJ1-4
clone_size: once
d_call: -
cdr3_nt: TGCAATGCTAGGGCGGCGACGGATGAGAAACTGTTTTTT
cdr3_aa: CNARAATDEKLFF

v_call: TRBV12-5
j_call: TRBJ2-1
clone_size: once
d_call: -
cdr3_nt: TGTGCTAGTCAAGGTCTCAATGAGCAGTTCTTC
cdr3_aa: CASQGLNEQFF

v_call: TRBV29-1
j_call: TRBJ2-3
clone_size: many
d_call: -
cdr3_nt: TGCAGCGTTGGTGAATGGGGAGATACGCAGTATTTT
cdr3_aa: CSVGEWGDTQYF

v_call: TRBV11-3
j_call: TRBJ2-3
clone_size: -
d_call: -
cdr3_nt: TGTGCCAGCAGCATCAGGGGTCCAGATACGCAGTGTTTT
cdr3_aa: CASSIRGPDTQCF

v_call: TRBV10-3
j_call: TRBJ2-2
clone_size: many
d_call: TRBD1
cdr3_nt: TGTGCCATTCGTCCCGGGACAGGGATCACCGGGGAGCTGTTTTTT
cdr3_aa: CAIRPGTGITGELFF

v_call: TRBV11-2
j_call: TRBJ2-3
clone_size: -
d_call: -
cdr3_nt: TGTGCCAGCAGCTTAGATAAGGGGCTAGCCTCCAGAGATATGCAGTATTTT
cdr3_aa: CASSLDKGLASRDMQYF

v_call: TRBV6-2/TRBV6-3
j_call: TRBJ2-1
clone_size: -
d_call: TRBD2
cdr3_nt: TGTGCCAGCAGTTACTTTCCGCCCGAGGGAGGGGTCTACAATGAGCAGTTGTTC
cdr3_aa: CASSYFPPEGGVYNEQLF